This TCR beta chain was retrieved from a study of blood T cell repertoires in COVID-19. The overall study: COVID-19 samples, acute and convalescent, were from the United States, Italy and Spain. T cells, B-cell-depleted T cells, or PBMCs supplied cDNA or gDNA.

The germline gives CDR1 MRHNA, CDR2 SNTAGT. V was clipped by 0 bases and J by 9 bases, with 9 bases between them. The CDR3 length is 14 residues. Study processing details: Reference gene primers were amplified, and this amplification served to estimate nucleated cell counts. Some clones are missing from TCRdb's copy, which holds only in-frame ones; the method was immunoSEQ multiplex PCR. V and J calls and clone size follow that table, whereas D and trimming were derived from the DNA. The sample yields approximately 80,000 clones, about 87% seen once. The sequencing sample was made of peripheral blood. The chain couples TRBV6-4 to TRBJ1-6, with D unclear. The origin of this receptor is a human donor in a cohort sampled during active COVID-19. CDR3 loop: CASSDSYGVSPLHF. As DNA, the CDR3 is TGTGCCAGCAGTGACTCTTACGGAGTTTCACCCCTCCACTTT.